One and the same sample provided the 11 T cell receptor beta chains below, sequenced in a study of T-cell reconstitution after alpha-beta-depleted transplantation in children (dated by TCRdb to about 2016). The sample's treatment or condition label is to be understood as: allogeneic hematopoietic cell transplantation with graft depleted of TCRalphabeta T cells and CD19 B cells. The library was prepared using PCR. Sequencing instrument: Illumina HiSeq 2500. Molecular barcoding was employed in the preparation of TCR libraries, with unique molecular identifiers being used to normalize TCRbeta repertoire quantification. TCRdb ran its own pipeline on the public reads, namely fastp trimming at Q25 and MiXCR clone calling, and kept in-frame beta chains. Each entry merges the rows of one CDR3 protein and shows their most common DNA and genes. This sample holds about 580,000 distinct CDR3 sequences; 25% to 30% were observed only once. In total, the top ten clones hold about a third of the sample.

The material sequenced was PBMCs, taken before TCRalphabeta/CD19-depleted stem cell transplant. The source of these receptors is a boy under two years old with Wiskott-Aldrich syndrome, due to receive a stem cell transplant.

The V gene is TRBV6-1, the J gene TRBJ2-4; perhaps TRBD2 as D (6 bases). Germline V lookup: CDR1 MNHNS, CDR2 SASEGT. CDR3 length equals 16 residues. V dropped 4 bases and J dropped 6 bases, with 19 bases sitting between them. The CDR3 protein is CASSGPRERWGNIQYF. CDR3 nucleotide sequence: TGTGCCAGCAGTGGCCCGCGGGAAAGGTGGGGAAACATTCAGTACTTC.

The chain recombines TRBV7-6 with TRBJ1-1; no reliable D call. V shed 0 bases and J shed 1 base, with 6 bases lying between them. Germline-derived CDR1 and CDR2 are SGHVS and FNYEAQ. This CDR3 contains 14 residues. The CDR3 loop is CASSLADPNTEAFF. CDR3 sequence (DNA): TGTGCCAGCAGCTTAGCGGACCCGAACACTGAAGCTTTCTTT.

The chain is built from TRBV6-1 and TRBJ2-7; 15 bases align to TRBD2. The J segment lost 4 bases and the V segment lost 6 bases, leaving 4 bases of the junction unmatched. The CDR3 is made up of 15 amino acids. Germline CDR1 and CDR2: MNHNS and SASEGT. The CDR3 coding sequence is TGTGCCAGCAGCCGCGGGACTAGCGGGGGGTACGAGCAGTACTTC. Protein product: CASSRGTSGGYEQYF.

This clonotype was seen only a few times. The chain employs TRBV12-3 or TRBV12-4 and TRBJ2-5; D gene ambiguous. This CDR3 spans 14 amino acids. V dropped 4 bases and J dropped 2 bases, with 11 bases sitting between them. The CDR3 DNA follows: TGTGCCAGCAGTTCCCATGGCCGTCAAGAGACCCAGTACTTC. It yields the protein CASSSHGRQETQYF.

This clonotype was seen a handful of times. The CDR3 DNA is TGTGCCAGCAGCCTCGAACTAGCGCCAAACATTCAGTACTTC. Its protein product is CASSLELAPNIQYF. The rearrangement uses TRBV3-1 and TRBJ2-4, with 7 bases fitting TRBD2. Germline CDR1 and CDR2: LGHDT and YNNKEL (reference sequence). The CDR3 contains 14 residues. V trimming: 4 bases; J trimming: 6 bases; junction bases outside the gene matches: 6.

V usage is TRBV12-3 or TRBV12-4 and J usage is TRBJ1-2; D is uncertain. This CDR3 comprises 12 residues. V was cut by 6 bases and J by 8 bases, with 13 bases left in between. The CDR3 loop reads CASSEPGRGYTF. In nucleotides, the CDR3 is TGTGCCAGCAGCGAACCCGGGCGCGGCTACACCTTC.

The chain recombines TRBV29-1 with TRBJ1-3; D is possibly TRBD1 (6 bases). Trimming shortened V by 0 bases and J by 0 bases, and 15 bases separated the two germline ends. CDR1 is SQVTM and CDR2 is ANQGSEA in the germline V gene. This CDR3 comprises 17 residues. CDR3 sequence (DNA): TGCAGCGTTGAAGATGTGGAAGAGGACAGCTCTGGAAACACCATATATTTT. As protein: CSVEDVEEDSSGNTIYF.

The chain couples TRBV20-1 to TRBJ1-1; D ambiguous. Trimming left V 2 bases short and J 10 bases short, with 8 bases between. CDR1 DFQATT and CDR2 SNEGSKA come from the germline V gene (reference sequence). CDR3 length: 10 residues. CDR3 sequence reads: CSARQEGAFF. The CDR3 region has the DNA TGCAGTGCTAGACAGGAGGGAGCTTTCTTT.

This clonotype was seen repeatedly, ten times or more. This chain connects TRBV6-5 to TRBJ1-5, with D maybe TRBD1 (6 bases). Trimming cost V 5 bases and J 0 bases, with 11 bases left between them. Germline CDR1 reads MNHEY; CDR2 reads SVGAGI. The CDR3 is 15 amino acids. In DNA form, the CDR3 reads TGTGCCAGCAGTCGACAGGCATATAGCAATCAGCCCCAGCATTTT. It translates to CASSRQAYSNQPQHF.

The CDR3 loop is CASSGTRTSGSSEQYF. CDR3 nucleotide sequence: TGTGCCAGCAGTGGAACAAGGACTAGCGGGAGCAGCGAGCAGTACTTC. The rearrangement links TRBV27 to TRBJ2-7, with TRBD2 matching 13 bases. Germline assignment: CDR1 MNHEY and CDR2 SMNVEV (reference sequence). V dropped 5 bases and J dropped 6; count of bases not matched to a gene: 10. This CDR3 has 16 amino acids.

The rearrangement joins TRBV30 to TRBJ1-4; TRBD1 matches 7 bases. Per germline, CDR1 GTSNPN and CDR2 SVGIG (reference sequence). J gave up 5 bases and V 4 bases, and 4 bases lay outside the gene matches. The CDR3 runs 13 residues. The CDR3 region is CAWKQGKNEKLFF. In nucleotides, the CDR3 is TGTGCCTGGAAACAGGGGAAAAATGAAAAACTGTTTTTT. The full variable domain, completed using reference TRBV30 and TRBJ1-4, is SQTIHQWPATLVQPVGSPLSLECTVEGTSNPNLYWYRQAAGRGLQLLFYSVGIGQISSEVPQNLSASRPQDRQFILSSKKLLLSDSGFYLCAWKQGKNEKLFFGSGTQLSVL.